This T cell receptor (beta chain) was identified during a study of post-analysis software for immune sequencing data. Points from the study as a whole: With TRBV5-6, TRBV5-1 and TRBV20-1 included, roughly five TRBV segments were more frequent in patients than in controls.

Unique molecular identifiers tagged the TCR beta cDNA libraries. Each CDR3 protein gets one entry after TCRdb re-called the PCR reads with MiXCR. The table has about 540,000 distinct CDR3 sequences, approximately 31% seen once; the top ten hold less than 6%. As to this clonotype: Antigen unknown.

Trimming took 4 bases from V and 7 from J, leaving 11 bases between them. CDR3 length: 12 amino acids. The sequencing sample was made of blood. The chain joins TRBV12-3 or TRBV12-4 to TRBJ2-7, with D perhaps matching TRBD1 (6 bases). The clonotype originates from a girl between 2 and 17 years old with multiple sclerosis. The CDR3 nucleotides are TGTGCCAGCAGTTCAGGGGCCGGAGAGCAGTACTTC. Its protein is CASSSGAGEQYF.